This entry lists 27 T cell receptor beta chains sequenced from one sample in a study of PD-L1 blockade in urothelial cancer. Profiled with immunoSEQ multiplex PCR; TCRdb holds only in-frame clones, not every one. Of 80,000 to 130,000 clones in the sample, about 90% were seen once. This specimen consisted of PBMCs, obtained around atezolizumab (anti-PD-L1) treatment. These receptors came from an elderly woman with urothelial cancer.

The chain joins TRBV15 to TRBJ2-1; 8 bases agree with TRBD2. Losses at the gene ends were 0 bases for V and 14 bases for J; bases not matched to a gene: 12. The germline V gene encodes CDR1 LNHNV and CDR2 YYDKDF (reference sequence). The CDR3 is made up of 15 amino acids. The DNA of the CDR3 is TGTGCCACCAGCAGAGACATAGCGGGAATGGTTGTGGAGTTCTTC. This codes for CATSRDIAGMVVEFF.

The chain joins TRBV5-5 to TRBJ1-2, with D perhaps matching TRBD1 (6 bases). Looked up from germline, CDR1 is SGHKS and CDR2 is YYEKEE (reference sequence). V shed 4 bases and J shed 8 bases, with 21 bases lying between them. The CDR3 consists of 15 residues. The CDR3: CASSTGGGGRKGYTF. The CDR3 DNA sequence: TGTGCCAGCAGCACTGGGGGCGGGGGGCGGAAGGGCTACACCTTC.

The CDR3 here is CASRGTFGYGYTF. The CDR3 bases are TGTGCCTCTCGGGGGACGTTTGGCTATGGCTACACCTTC. This rearrangement joins TRBV30 to TRBJ1-2; weak D call: TRBD1 (5 bases). The germline V gene encodes CDR1 GTSNPN and CDR2 SVGIG (reference sequence). This CDR3 spans 13 amino acids. V lost 7 bases and J lost 4, with 16 bases in between. Complete variable domain (other parts from reference TRBV30 and TRBJ1-2): SQTIHQWPATLVQPVGSPLSLECTVEGTSNPNLYWYRQAAGRGLQLLFYSVGIGQISSEVPQNLSASRPQDRQFILSSKKLLLSDSGFYLCASRGTFGYGYTFGSGTRLTVV.

V usage is TRBV15 and J usage is TRBJ1-5; 7 bases are shared with TRBD1. V lost 6 bases and J lost 3; bases outside the gene matches: 5. Germline V CDR1 and CDR2: LNHNV, YYDKDF (reference sequence). The CDR3 is 14 residues long. CDR3 in DNA: TGTGCCACCAGGGCGGGACAGAACAATCAGCCCCAGCATTTT. Its translation: CATRAGQNNQPQHF. Looking up the rest from reference TRBV15 and TRBJ1-5 gives the full variable domain: DAMVIQNPRYQVTQFGKPVTLSCSQTLNHNVMYWYQQKSSQAPKLLFHYYDKDFNNEADTPDNFQSRRPNTSFCFLDIRSPGLGDTAMYLCATRAGQNNQPQHFGDGTRLSIL.

This chain links TRBV7-2 with TRBJ1-2; D ambiguous. Between the trimmed V and J ends, which lost 2 bases and 8 bases, there was a span of 15 bases. The CDR3 consists of 14 residues. The V gene's germline CDR1 is SGHTA and CDR2 FQGNSA. The CDR3 protein is CASSLWERAEGYTF. CDR3 nucleotides: TGTGCCAGCAGCTTATGGGAGAGGGCGGAAGGCTACACCTTC.

This clone is a singleton in its sample. This sequence joins TRBV7-6 and TRBJ2-1; 7 bases fit TRBD2. Germline-derived CDR1 and CDR2 are SGHVS and FNYEAQ. The CDR3 extends over 16 amino acids. V lost 1 base and J lost 5; bases outside the gene matches: 8. The DNA of the CDR3 is TGTGCCAGCAGCTTAGGTCCGAGACTAGCCCACAATGAGCAGTTCTTC. Encoded protein: CASSLGPRLAHNEQFF. Filled out from reference TRBV7-6 and TRBJ2-1, the complete variable domain reads GAGVSQSPRYKVTKRGQDVALRCDPISGHVSLYWYRQALGQGPEFLTYFNYEAQQDKSGLPNDRFSAERPEGSISTLTIQRTEQRDSAMYRCASSLGPRLAHNEQFFGPGTRLTVL.

The rearrangement links TRBV28 to TRBJ2-1; 8 bases agree with TRBD2. V gave up 6 bases and J gave up 4 bases; unmatched junction bases: 8. This CDR3 region has 15 residues. The V gene's germline CDR1 is MDHEN and CDR2 SYDVKM. CDR3 residues: CASRVSGSGYNEQFF. In nucleotides, the CDR3 is TGTGCCAGCAGGGTCAGCGGGAGCGGTTACAATGAGCAGTTCTTC.

The J gene is TRBJ1-1, the V gene TRBV5-1; D uncertain. Trimming took off 4 bases at V and 4 bases at J, with 11 bases between the two ends. The CDR3 consists of 13 residues. Germline values: CDR1 SGHRS, CDR2 YFSETQ. The CDR3 reads CASSGSEGTEAFF. CDR3 nucleotides: TGCGCCAGCAGCGGCTCCGAGGGCACTGAAGCTTTCTTT.

This clone came up a few times. This CDR3 reads CASSQTGARYGYTF. The CDR3 DNA follows: TGTGCCAGTAGTCAGACAGGGGCGCGCTATGGCTACACCTTC. The chain joins TRBV19 to TRBJ1-2; 8 bases map to TRBD1. V trimming: 5 bases; J trimming: 4 bases; junction bases outside the gene matches: 6. The CDR3 covers 14 residues. Germline-derived CDR1 and CDR2 are LNHDA and SQIVND (reference sequence). Full variable domain (outside the CDR3, taken from reference TRBV19 and TRBJ1-2): DGGITQSPKYLFRKEGQNVTLSCEQNLNHDAMYWYRQDPGQGLRLIYYSQIVNDFQKGDIAEGYSVSREKKESFPLTVTSAQKNPTAFYLCASSQTGARYGYTFGSGTRLTVV.

This rearrangement joins TRBV28 to TRBJ2-7; 9 bases line up with TRBD1. After removal of 3 bases from V and 7 bases from J, the junction contained 7 bases not matched to a gene. Germline V gives CDR1 MDHEN, CDR2 SYDVKM. The CDR3 runs to 14 residues. This CDR3 reads CASSFTGGLGEQYF. In nucleotides, the CDR3 is TGTGCCAGCAGTTTCACAGGGGGCTTGGGGGAGCAGTACTTC.

The chain carries TRBV10-2 and TRBJ2-7; D might be TRBD1 (6 bases). Germline assignment: CDR1 WSHSY and CDR2 SAAADI. V was trimmed by 3 bases and J by 3 bases, leaving 15 bases between them. The CDR3 consists of 15 residues. The CDR3 sequence: CASSDPNWDNYEQYF. CDR3 DNA sequence: TGCGCCAGCAGTGATCCCAACTGGGACAACTACGAGCAGTACTTC.

The V and J genes are TRBV30 and TRBJ2-2, with 11 bases fitting TRBD1. Germline V lookup: CDR1 GTSNPN, CDR2 SVGIG (reference sequence). The ends lost 6 bases at V and 4 bases at J; junction bases unmatched: 7. The CDR3 is 15 residues long. The CDR3 DNA reads as TGTGCCTGCCCCCCGGGGACAGGGGGCACCGGGGAGCTGTTTTTT. Translation: CACPPGTGGTGELFF.

The chain uses TRBV5-1 and TRBJ2-2; tentative D call: TRBD1 (6 bases). The CDR3 spans 15 residues. Deletions cut 2 bases from V and 7 bases from J, with 15 bases between. Germline CDR1 is SGHRS and CDR2 is YFSETQ. The CDR3 DNA sequence: TGCGCCAGCAGCTTACTGAGGGGGAAGGGCGGGGAGCTGTTTTTT. Its translation is CASSLLRGKGGELFF.

This chain links TRBV11-3 with TRBJ2-1, with a weak D call TRBD2 (5 bases). The CDR3 consists of 16 residues. V lost 0 bases and J lost 6, with 15 bases in between. Germline CDR1 SGHNT, CDR2 YENEEA. In nucleotides, the CDR3 is TGTGCCAGCAGCTTAGATCTCGGCGGGTCCACCAATGAGCAGTTCTTC. Its protein is CASSLDLGGSTNEQFF.

This clone was seen a few times. The chain combines TRBV28 with TRBJ1-5; the D is unclear. Per germline, CDR1 MDHEN and CDR2 SYDVKM. The V end lost 8 bases, the J end lost 0 bases, and 5 bases lay between the germline ends. The CDR3 runs 12 residues. The CDR3 here is CASELSNQPQHF. CDR3 nucleotide sequence: TGTGCCAGCGAACTTAGCAATCAGCCCCAGCATTTT. Supplemented by reference TRBV28 and TRBJ1-5, the full variable domain reads DVKVTQSSRYLVKRTGEKVFLECVQDMDHENMFWYRQDPGLGLRLIYFSYDVKMKEKGDIPEGYSVSREKKERFSLILESASTNQTSMYLCASELSNQPQHFGDGTRLSIL.

The chain uses TRBV28 and TRBJ2-7; 7 bases align to TRBD2. This CDR3 has 15 residues. Losses at the gene ends were 5 bases for V and 3 bases for J; bases not matched to a gene: 10. Germline V gene sequence: CDR1 MDHEN, CDR2 SYDVKM. DNA for the CDR3: TGTGCCAGCAGTCAATTCAGTGGCGGGAGCTACGAGCAGTACTTC. Translated, it gives CASSQFSGGSYEQYF.

This clone has just one count. The chain combines TRBV9 with TRBJ2-3; TRBD2 matches at 11 bases. Germline CDR1 SGDLS, CDR2 YYNGEE. This CDR3 spans 16 amino acids. V lost 0 bases to trimming and J lost 2 bases; unmatched junction nucleotides: 2. The CDR3 loop is CASSVGTSGYTDTQYF. The CDR3 nucleotides are TGTGCCAGCAGCGTAGGGACTAGCGGGTACACAGATACGCAGTATTTT.

The gene calls are TRBV7-9 and TRBJ2-5; perhaps TRBD2 as D (5 bases). Germline CDR1 SEHNR, CDR2 FQNEAQ (reference sequence). The CDR3 has 14 residues. Trimming left V 1 base short and J 1 base short, with 7 bases between. For the CDR3, the DNA is TGTGCCAGCAGCTTAGGGGGAGCCCAAGAGACCCAGTACTTC. The encoded protein is CASSLGGAQETQYF.

This sequence joins TRBV6-1 and TRBJ1-2, with D perhaps matching TRBD1 (5 bases). V gave up 4 bases and J gave up 5 bases, with 11 bases separating them. Germline CDR1 reads MNHNS; CDR2 reads SASEGT. The CDR3 has 13 amino acids. CDR3 DNA sequence: TGTGCCAGCAGTGTCGGACACGGATATGGCTACACCTTC. As protein: CASSVGHGYGYTF.

CDR3 in amino acids: CASSSLSEDWNQPQHF. The CDR3 coding sequence is TGTGCCAGCAGCTCTCTATCGGAGGATTGGAATCAGCCCCAGCATTTT. The V gene is TRBV5-8, the J gene TRBJ1-5, with no clear D. CDR1 is SGHTS and CDR2 is YDEGEE in the germline V gene. Trimming pared 3 bases from V and 4 bases from J, leaving 17 bases between. This CDR3 is 16 amino acids long. The entire variable domain, with the rest obtained from reference TRBV5-8 and TRBJ1-5, is as follows: EAGVTQSPTHLIKTRGQQATLRCSPISGHTSVYWYQQALGLGLQFLLWYDEGEERNRGNFPPRFSGRQFPNYSSELNVNALELEDSALYLCASSSLSEDWNQPQHFGDGTRLSIL.

This clone was seen once. For the CDR3, the DNA is TGCGCCAGCAGCCAAGGGCCCGCAGTCCTCTACGAGCAGTACTTC. It codes for CASSQGPAVLYEQYF. This chain uses TRBV4-1 with TRBJ2-7, with D unresolved. Germline V CDR1 and CDR2: MGHRA, YSYEKL. CDR3 length equals 15 residues. V lost 1 base, J lost 3 bases, and 13 bases lay in between.

The chain couples TRBV19 to TRBJ1-5; no definite D call. Germline values: CDR1 LNHDA, CDR2 SQIVND (reference sequence). The CDR3 loop spans 16 amino acids. V shed 4 bases and J shed 5 bases, with 18 bases lying between them. In DNA, the CDR3 is TGTGCCAGTAGTAGGGTGAGGCCCGGCGGTCATCAGCCCCAGCATTTT. Translation: CASSRVRPGGHQPQHF. Looking up the rest from reference TRBV19 and TRBJ1-5 gives the full variable domain: DGGITQSPKYLFRKEGQNVTLSCEQNLNHDAMYWYRQDPGQGLRLIYYSQIVNDFQKGDIAEGYSVSREKKESFPLTVTSAQKNPTAFYLCASSRVRPGGHQPQHFGDGTRLSIL.

J is TRBJ2-7 and V is TRBV5-1; D is possibly TRBD1 (6 bases). Germline loops: CDR1 SGHRS, CDR2 YFSETQ. V was clipped by 7 bases and J by 4 bases, with 18 bases between them. The CDR3 has 14 residues. CDR3 DNA: TGCGCCAGCGGGACCCGGGACACTACTTACGAGCAGTACTTC. It is translated as CASGTRDTTYEQYF.

V usage is TRBV9 and J usage is TRBJ2-2; 8 bases are a match to TRBD1. Germline loops: CDR1 SGDLS, CDR2 YYNGEE. Trimming removed 3 bases from V and 3 bases from J; junction bases left unmatched: 7. The CDR3 contains 16 residues. CDR3 coding DNA: TGTGCCAGCAGCGCGACAGGGGCCGGGTACACCGGGGAGCTGTTTTTT. Residues: CASSATGAGYTGELFF.

The chain uses TRBV5-1 and TRBJ2-3, with 9 bases that match TRBD2. CDR1 SGHRS and CDR2 YFSETQ come from the germline V gene. This CDR3 has 15 amino acids. V shed 0 bases and J 7 bases; nucleotides not matched to a gene: 6. CDR3 sequence: CASSLGASGKNTQYF. CDR3 nucleotide sequence: TGCGCCAGCAGCTTGGGGGCTAGCGGGAAAAATACGCAGTATTTT.

The chain uses TRBV30 and TRBJ1-2, with D perhaps matching TRBD1 (6 bases). The CDR3 runs to 13 residues. In germline, CDR1 is GTSNPN, CDR2 SVGIG (reference sequence). V shed 0 bases and J shed 7 bases, with 12 bases lying between them. CDR3 bases: TGTGCCTGGAGTGTCGCAGGGGCCGGTGGCTACACCTTC. Amino acid sequence: CAWSVAGAGGYTF.

The rearrangement uses TRBV28 and TRBJ1-5; weak D call: TRBD1 (5 bases). Per the germline V gene, CDR1 is MDHEN and CDR2 is SYDVKM. There are 14 residues in the CDR3. Trimming cost V 1 base and J 7 bases, with 11 bases left between them. In DNA, the CDR3 is TGTGCCAGCAGTTTATTCGGGGGTAGACAGCCCCAGCATTTT. Protein product: CASSLFGGRQPQHF.